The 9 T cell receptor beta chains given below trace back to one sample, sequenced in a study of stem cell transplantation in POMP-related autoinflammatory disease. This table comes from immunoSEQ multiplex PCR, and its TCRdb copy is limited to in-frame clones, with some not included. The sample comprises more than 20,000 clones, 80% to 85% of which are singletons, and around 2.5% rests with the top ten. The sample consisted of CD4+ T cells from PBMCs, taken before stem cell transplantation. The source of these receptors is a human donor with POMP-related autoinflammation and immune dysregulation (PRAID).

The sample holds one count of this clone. CDR3 nucleotides: TGTGCCAGCTCACAGACTAGCGGGAGCTCCTACGAGCAGTACTTC. Amino acid sequence: CASSQTSGSSYEQYF. The rearrangement joins TRBV18 to TRBJ2-7; 12 positions match TRBD2. CDR3 length equals 15 residues. Germline values: CDR1 KGHSH, CDR2 LQKENI. After removal of 4 bases from V and 0 bases from J, the junction contained 1 base not matched to a gene.

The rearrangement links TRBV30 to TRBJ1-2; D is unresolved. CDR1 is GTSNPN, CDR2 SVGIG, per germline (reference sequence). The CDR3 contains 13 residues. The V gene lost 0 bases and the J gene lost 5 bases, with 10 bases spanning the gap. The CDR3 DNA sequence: TGTGCCTGGAGTGTTAAGGGTCTTTATGGCTACACCTTC. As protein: CAWSVKGLYGYTF.

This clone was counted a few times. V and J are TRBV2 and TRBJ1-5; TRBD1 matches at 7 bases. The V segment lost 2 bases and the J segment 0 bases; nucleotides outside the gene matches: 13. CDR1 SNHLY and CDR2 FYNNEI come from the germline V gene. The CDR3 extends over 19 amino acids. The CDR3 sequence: CASSEPGQGVPYSNQPQHF. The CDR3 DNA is TGTGCCAGCAGTGAACCTGGGCAGGGGGTCCCTTATAGCAATCAGCCCCAGCATTTT.

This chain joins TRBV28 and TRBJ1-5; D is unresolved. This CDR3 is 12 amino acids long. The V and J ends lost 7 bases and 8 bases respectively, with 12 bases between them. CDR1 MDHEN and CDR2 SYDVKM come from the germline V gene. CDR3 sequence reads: CASNFVMEPQHF. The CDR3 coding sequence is TGTGCCAGCAATTTCGTGATGGAGCCCCAGCATTTT.

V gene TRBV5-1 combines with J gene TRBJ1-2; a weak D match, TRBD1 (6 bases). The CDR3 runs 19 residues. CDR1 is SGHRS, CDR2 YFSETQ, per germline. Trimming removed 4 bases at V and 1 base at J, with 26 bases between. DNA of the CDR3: TGCGCCAGCAGCGGAGTTGGAGGGGGGATTACGACTCGTAACTATGGCTACACCTTC. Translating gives CASSGVGGGITTRNYGYTF.

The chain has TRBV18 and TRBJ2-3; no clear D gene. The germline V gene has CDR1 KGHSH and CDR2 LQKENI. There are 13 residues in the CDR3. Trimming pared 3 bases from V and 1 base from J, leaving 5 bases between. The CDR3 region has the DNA TGTGCCAGCTCACCTCCGGGCACAGATACGCAGTATTTT. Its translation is CASSPPGTDTQYF.

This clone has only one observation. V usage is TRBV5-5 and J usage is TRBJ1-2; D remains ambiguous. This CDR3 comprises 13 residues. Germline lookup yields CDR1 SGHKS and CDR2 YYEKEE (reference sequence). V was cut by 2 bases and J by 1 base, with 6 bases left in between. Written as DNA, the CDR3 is TGTGCCAGCAGCTTTGGGGATAACTATGGCTACACCTTC. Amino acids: CASSFGDNYGYTF.

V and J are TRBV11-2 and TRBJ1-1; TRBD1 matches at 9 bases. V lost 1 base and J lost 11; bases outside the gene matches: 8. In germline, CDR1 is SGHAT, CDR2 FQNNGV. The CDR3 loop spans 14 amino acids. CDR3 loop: CASSLAQQGAGAFF. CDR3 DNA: TGTGCCAGCAGCTTAGCGCAACAGGGGGCCGGGGCTTTCTTT.

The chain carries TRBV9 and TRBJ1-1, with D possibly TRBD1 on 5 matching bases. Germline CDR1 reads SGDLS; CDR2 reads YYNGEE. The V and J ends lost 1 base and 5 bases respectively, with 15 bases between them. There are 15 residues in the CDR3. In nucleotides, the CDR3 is TGTGCCAGCAGCGTACTAGGGGATTGGGGAACTGAAGCTTTCTTT. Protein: CASSVLGDWGTEAFF.